These T cell receptor beta chains were read from a single sample in a study of cytomegalovirus exposure and HLA in healthy donors. Data came from immunoSEQ multiplex PCR; TCRdb stores just in-frame clones and leaves some out. The profile shows about 160,000 clones, roughly 80% of them singletons. The sequencing sample was made of PBMCs. These receptors were obtained from a man aged 30 to 45 in good health and CMV-seronegative. Both conserved end residues are part of each CDR3.

V,length,CDR3
TRBV6-5,14,CASSYDSNTGELFF
TRBV7-9,12,CASSQDRGQAFF
TRBV4-1,20,CASSQDPQGGLAGAQDTQYF
TRBV19,16,CASSIGGERGYSPLHF
TRBV30,12,CAWASVGSEQYF
TRBV6-6,14,CASSYQTGNTEAFF
TRBV19,19,CASSVSGSSGRAGTDTQYF
TRBV10-3,17,CAIRGTSEPTSTDTQYF
TRBV7-2,13,CASSDRAAGPQHF
TRBV7-9,15,CASSWGQGTYNEQFF
TRBV19,14,CASSARIFNEKLFF
TRBV30,15,CAWRDPGHRTYEQYF
TRBV7-2,15,CASSLGGLAGDTQYF
TRBV18,15,CASSATQGLGNTIYF
TRBV28,15,CASSLQGAANEKLFF
TRBV14,13,CASSPIQGGELFF
TRBV5-1,14,CASSRDREKNIQYF
TRBV25-1,15,CASSPYLGLEDEQYF
TRBV10-2,13,CASRRDSNEKLFF
TRBV6-6,15,CASSARLQGYYEQYF
TRBV30,16,CAWSPGVGQGTYEQYF
TRBV14,15,CASSLRDRGQETQYF
TRBV7-8,16,CASHLGASGNSDTQYF
TRBV13,15,CASSARLAGVDEQFF